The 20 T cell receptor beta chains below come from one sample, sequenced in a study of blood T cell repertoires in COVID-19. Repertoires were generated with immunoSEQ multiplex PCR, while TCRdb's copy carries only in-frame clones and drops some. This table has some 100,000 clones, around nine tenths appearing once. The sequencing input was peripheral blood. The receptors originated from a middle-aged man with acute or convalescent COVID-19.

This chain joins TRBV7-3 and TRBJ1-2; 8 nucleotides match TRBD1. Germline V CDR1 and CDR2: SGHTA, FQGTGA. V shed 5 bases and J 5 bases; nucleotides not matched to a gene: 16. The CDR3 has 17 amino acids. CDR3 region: CASSTPRQGFLWYGYTF. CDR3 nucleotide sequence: TGTGCCAGCAGCACACCTAGACAGGGGTTTTTATGGTATGGCTACACCTTC.

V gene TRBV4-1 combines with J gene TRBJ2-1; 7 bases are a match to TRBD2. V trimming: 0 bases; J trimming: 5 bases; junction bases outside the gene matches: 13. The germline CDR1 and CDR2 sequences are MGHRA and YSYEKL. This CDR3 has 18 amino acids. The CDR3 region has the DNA TGCGCCAGCAGCCAAGATTCGAGGGAGCTAGCGGCTCACAATGAGCAGTTCTTC. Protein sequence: CASSQDSRELAAHNEQFF.

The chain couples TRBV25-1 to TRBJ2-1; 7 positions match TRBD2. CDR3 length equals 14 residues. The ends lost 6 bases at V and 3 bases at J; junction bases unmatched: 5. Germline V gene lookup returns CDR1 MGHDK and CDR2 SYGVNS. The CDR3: CASRTAGRYNEQFF. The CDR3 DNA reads TGTGCCAGCAGAACAGCGGGACGCTACAATGAGCAGTTCTTC.

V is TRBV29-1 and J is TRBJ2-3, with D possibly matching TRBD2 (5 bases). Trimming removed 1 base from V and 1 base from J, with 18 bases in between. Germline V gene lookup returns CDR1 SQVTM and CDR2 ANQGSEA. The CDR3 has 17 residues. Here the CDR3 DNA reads TGCAGCGTTGAAGGGTGGGGAAGGGCGCGGGGCACAGATACGCAGTATTTT. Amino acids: CSVEGWGRARGTDTQYF.

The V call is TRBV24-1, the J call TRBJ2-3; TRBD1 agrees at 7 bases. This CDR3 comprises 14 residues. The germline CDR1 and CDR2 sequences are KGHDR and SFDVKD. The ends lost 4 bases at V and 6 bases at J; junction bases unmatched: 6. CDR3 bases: TGTGCCACCAGTGAAGACAGGGACGACGATACGCAGTATTTT. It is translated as CATSEDRDDDTQYF.

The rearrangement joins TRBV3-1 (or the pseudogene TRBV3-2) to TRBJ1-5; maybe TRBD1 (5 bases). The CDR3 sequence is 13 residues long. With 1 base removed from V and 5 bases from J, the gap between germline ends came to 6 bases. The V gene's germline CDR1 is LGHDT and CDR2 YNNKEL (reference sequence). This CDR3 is CASSQVQDQPQHF. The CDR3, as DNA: TGTGCCAGCAGCCAAGTACAGGATCAGCCCCAGCATTTT.

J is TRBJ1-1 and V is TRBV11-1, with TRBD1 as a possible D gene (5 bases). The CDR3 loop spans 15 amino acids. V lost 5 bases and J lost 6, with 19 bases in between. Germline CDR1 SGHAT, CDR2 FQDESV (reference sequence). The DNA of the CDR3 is TGTGCCAGCAGCGCCGATCAAAGGAGGGACCCTGAAGCTTTCTTT. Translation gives CASSADQRRDPEAFF.

CDR3 DNA sequence: TGTGCCAGCAGTACCTTGACTAGCGGGGTAACCTACGAGCAGTACTTC. This encodes CASSTLTSGVTYEQYF. V gene TRBV27 combines with J gene TRBJ2-7; 11 positions agree with TRBD2. The CDR3 is 16 residues long. The V gene's germline CDR1 is MNHEY and CDR2 SMNVEV (reference sequence). V was clipped by 5 bases and J by 2 bases; unmatched bases: 8.

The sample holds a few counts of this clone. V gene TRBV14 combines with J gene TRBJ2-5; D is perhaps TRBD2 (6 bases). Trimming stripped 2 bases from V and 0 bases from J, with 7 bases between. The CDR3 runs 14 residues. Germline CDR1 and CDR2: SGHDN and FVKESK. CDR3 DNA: TGTGCCAGCAGCCAACGGGACTACCAAGAGACCCAGTACTTC. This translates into CASSQRDYQETQYF.

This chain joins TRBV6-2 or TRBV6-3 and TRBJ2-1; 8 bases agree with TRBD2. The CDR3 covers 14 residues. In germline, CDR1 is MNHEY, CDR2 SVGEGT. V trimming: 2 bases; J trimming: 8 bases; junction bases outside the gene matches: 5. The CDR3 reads CASSYGEREYEQFF. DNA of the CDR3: TGTGCCAGCAGTTACGGGGAGCGGGAGTATGAGCAGTTCTTC.

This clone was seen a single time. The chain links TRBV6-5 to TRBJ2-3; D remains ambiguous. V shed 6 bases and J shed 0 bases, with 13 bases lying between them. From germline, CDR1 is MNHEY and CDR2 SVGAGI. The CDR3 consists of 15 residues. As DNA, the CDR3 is TGTGCCAGCAGCCAGGATGCTCGCAGCACAGATACGCAGTATTTT. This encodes CASSQDARSTDTQYF.

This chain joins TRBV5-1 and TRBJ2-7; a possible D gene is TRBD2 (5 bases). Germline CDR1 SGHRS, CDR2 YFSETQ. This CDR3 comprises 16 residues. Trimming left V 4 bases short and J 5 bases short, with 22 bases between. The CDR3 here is CASSPGRGLTLDEQYF. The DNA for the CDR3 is TGCGCCAGCAGCCCCGGTCGGGGTCTTACTTTGGACGAGCAGTACTTC.

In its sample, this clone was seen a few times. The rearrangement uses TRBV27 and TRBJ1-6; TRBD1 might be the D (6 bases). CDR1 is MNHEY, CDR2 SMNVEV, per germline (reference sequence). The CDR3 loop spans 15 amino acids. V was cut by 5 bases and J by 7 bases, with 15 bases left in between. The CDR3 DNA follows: TGTGCCAGCAGTGCCTACCCGACAGGCAATTCACCCCTCCACTTT. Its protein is CASSAYPTGNSPLHF.

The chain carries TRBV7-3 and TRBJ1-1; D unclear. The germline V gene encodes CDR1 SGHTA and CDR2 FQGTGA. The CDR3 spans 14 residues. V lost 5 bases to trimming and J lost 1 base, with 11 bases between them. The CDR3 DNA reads TGTGCCAGCAGCCAAGCGGGCGGGAACACTGAAGCTTTCTTT. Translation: CASSQAGGNTEAFF.

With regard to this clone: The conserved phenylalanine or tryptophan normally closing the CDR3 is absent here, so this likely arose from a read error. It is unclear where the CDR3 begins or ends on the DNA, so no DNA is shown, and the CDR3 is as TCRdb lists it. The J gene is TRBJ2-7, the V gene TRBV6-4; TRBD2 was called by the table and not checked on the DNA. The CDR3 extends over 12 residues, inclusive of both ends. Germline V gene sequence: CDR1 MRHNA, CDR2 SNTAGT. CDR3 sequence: CASSDWGLATKL.

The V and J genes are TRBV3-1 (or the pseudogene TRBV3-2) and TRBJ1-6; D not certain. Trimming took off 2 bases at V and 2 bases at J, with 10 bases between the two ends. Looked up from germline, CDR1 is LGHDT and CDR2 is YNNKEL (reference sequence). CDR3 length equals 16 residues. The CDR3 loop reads CASSQQATAYNSPLHF. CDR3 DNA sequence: TGTGCCAGCAGCCAACAGGCAACCGCCTATAATTCACCCCTCCACTTT.

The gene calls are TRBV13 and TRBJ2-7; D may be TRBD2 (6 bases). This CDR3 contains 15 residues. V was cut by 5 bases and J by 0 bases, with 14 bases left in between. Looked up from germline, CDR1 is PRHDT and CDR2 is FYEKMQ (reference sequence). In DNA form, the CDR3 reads TGTGCCAGCAGCCCTAGGGCACTAGCCTCCTACGAGCAGTACTTC. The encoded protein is CASSPRALASYEQYF.

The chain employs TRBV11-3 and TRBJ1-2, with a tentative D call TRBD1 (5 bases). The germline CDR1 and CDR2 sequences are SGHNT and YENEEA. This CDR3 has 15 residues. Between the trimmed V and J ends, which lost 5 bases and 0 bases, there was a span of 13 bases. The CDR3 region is CASSLGGSSNYGYTF. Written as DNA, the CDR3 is TGTGCCAGCAGCCTGGGGGGTTCGTCTAACTATGGCTACACCTTC.

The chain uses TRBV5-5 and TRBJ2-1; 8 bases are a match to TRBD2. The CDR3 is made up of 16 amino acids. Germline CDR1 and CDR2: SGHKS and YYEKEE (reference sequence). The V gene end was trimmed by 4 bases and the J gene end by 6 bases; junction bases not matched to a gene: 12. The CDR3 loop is CASSLGLAGGINEQFF. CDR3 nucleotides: TGTGCCAGCAGCCTGGGGCTAGCGGGCGGGATCAATGAGCAGTTCTTC.

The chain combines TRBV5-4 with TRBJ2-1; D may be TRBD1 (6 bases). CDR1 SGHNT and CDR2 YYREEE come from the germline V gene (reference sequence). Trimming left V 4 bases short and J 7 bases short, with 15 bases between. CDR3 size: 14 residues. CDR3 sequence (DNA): TGTGCCAGCAGCCCAACAGGGCAAGGGAATGAGCAGTTCTTC. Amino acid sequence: CASSPTGQGNEQFF.